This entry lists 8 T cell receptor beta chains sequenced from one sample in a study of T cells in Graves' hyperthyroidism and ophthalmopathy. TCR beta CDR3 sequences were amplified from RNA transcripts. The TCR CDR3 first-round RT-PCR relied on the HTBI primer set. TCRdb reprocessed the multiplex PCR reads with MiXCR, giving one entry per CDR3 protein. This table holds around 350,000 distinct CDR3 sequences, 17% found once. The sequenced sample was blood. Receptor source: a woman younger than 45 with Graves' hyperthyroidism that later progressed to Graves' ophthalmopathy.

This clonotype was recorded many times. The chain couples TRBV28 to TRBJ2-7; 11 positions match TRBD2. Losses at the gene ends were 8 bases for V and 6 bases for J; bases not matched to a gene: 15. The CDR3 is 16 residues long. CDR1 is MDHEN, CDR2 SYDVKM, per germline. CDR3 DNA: TGTGCCAGCCGCGGCCTAGCGGGGGGCCCGTGGGGCGAGCAGTACTTC. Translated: CASRGLAGGPWGEQYF. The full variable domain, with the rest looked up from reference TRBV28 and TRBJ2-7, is DVKVTQSSRYLVKRTGEKVFLECVQDMDHENMFWYRQDPGLGLRLIYFSYDVKMKEKGDIPEGYSVSREKKERFSLILESASTNQTSMYLCASRGLAGGPWGEQYFGPGTRLTVT.

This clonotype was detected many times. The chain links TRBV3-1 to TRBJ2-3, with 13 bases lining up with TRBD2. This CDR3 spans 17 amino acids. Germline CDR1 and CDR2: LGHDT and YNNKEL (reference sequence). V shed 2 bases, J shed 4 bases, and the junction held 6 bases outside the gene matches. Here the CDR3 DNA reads TGTGCCAGCAGCCAACTACTAGCGGGAGGGCCCGCAGATACGCAGTATTTT. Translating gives CASSQLLAGGPADTQYF.

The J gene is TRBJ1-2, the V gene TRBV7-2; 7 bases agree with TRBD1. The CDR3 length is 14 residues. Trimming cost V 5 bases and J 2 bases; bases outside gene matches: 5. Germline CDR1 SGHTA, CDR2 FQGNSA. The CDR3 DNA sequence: TGTGCCAGCAGCGGGGGGACAGTGAACTATGGCTACACCTTC. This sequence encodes CASSGGTVNYGYTF.

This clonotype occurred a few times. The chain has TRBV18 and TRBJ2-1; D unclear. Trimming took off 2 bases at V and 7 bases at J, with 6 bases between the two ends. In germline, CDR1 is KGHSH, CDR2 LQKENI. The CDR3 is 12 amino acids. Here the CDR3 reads CASSPASNEQFF. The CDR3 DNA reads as TGTGCCAGCTCACCAGCGTCGAATGAGCAGTTCTTC.

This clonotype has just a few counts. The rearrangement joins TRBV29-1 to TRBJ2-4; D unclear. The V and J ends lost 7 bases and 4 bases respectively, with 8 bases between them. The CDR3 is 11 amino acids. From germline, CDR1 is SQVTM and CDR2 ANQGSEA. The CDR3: CSARTKNIQYF. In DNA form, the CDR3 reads TGCAGCGCCCGGACGAAAAACATTCAGTACTTC. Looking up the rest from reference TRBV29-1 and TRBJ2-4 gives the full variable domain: SAVISQKPSRDICQRGTSLTIQCQVDSQVTMMFWYRQQPGQSLTLIATANQGSEATYESGFVIDKFPISRPNLTFSTLTVSNMSPEDSSIYLCSARTKNIQYFGAGTRLSVL.

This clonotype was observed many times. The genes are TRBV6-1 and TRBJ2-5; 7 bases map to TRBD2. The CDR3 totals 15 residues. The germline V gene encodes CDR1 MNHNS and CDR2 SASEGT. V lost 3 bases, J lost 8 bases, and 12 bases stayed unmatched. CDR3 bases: TGTGCCAGCAGTGAGCCTAGCGGCTCCCGGGGAACCCAGTACTTC. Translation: CASSEPSGSRGTQYF.

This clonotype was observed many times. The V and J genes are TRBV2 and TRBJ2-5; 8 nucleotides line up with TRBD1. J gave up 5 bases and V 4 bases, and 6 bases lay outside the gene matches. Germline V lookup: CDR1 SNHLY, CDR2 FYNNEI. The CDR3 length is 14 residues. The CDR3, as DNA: TGTGCCAGCAGTGCGAACAGGGGGGTGGAGACCCAGTACTTC. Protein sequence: CASSANRGVETQYF.

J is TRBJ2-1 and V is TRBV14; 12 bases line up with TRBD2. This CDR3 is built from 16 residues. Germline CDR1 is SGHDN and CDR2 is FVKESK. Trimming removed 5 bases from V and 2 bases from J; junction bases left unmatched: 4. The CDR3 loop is CASSATSGSTYNEQFF. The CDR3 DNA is TGTGCCAGCAGCGCGACTAGCGGGAGTACCTACAATGAGCAGTTCTTC.